Below, 6 T cell receptor beta chains from the same sample are listed, as sequenced in a study of blood T cell repertoires in COVID-19. Sequencing was performed with immunoSEQ multiplex PCR; in TCRdb, only in-frame clones are kept and a portion is missing. The table records roughly 180,000 clones, about 85% of them present only once. The sequenced sample was peripheral blood. Source of these receptors: a man older than 75 with COVID-19, enrolled during active disease.

This clone was detected once. The V gene is TRBV9, the J gene TRBJ2-2; the D is unclear. CDR3 length equals 15 residues. V was trimmed by 2 bases and J by 0 bases, leaving 8 bases between them. Germline assignment: CDR1 SGDLS and CDR2 YYNGEE. CDR3 in amino acids: CASSVSTANTGELFF. The CDR3, as DNA: TGTGCCAGCAGCGTGAGCACCGCGAACACCGGGGAGCTGTTTTTT.

The chain combines TRBV11-2 with TRBJ2-7; D might be TRBD1 (5 bases). Trimming took off 2 bases at V and 4 bases at J, with 12 bases between the two ends. This CDR3 is built from 14 residues. Germline assignment: CDR1 SGHAT and CDR2 FQNNGV. The CDR3 nucleotides read TGTGCCAGCAGCTTATTGCAGGGTCCATACGAGCAGTACTTC. Its translation is CASSLLQGPYEQYF.

This clone was observed a few times. This chain links TRBV19 with TRBJ2-5, with D possibly being TRBD1 (6 bases). Germline CDR1 reads LNHDA; CDR2 reads SQIVND (reference sequence). CDR3 length: 16 residues. Trimming removed 1 base at V and 1 base at J, with 13 bases between. The CDR3 sequence: CASSIVGRGSQETQYF. The CDR3 coding sequence is TGTGCCAGTAGTATAGTGGGCAGGGGATCCCAAGAGACCCAGTACTTC. Full variable domain (remainder filled in from reference TRBV19 and TRBJ2-5): DGGITQSPKYLFRKEGQNVTLSCEQNLNHDAMYWYRQDPGQGLRLIYYSQIVNDFQKGDIAEGYSVSREKKESFPLTVTSAQKNPTAFYLCASSIVGRGSQETQYFGPGTRLLVL.

V is TRBV5-1 and J is TRBJ2-3; a possible D gene is TRBD1 (5 bases). Germline loops: CDR1 SGHRS, CDR2 YFSETQ. Trimming removed 4 bases from V and 0 bases from J, with 9 bases in between. The CDR3 is made up of 14 amino acids. The CDR3 DNA sequence: TGCGCCAGCAGCAGGGGAACTAGCACAGATACGCAGTATTTT. It is translated as CASSRGTSTDTQYF. The full variable domain, with the rest looked up from reference TRBV5-1 and TRBJ2-3, is KAGVTQTPRYLIKTRGQQVTLSCSPISGHRSVSWYQQTPGQGLQFLFEYFSETQRNKGNFPGRFSGRQFSNSRSEMNVSTLELGDSALYLCASSRGTSTDTQYFGPGTRLTVL.

The chain links TRBV5-1 to TRBJ1-6; TRBD1 might be the D (6 bases). CDR1 and CDR2 from the germline V gene are SGHRS and YFSETQ. Trimming took off 1 base at V and 10 bases at J, with 21 bases between the two ends. The CDR3 totals 17 residues. In nucleotides, the CDR3 is TGCGCCAGCAGCTTGTCATCGCAGGGGCATTCCATCTCACCCCTCCACTTT. This gives the protein CASSLSSQGHSISPLHF. Drawing the rest from reference TRBV5-1 and TRBJ1-6, the complete variable domain is KAGVTQTPRYLIKTRGQQVTLSCSPISGHRSVSWYQQTPGQGLQFLFEYFSETQRNKGNFPGRFSGRQFSNSRSEMNVSTLELGDSALYLCASSLSSQGHSISPLHFGNGTRLTVT.

The chain recombines TRBV4-1 with TRBJ2-7; D remains ambiguous. V gave up 1 base and J gave up 2 bases, with 6 bases separating them. This CDR3 has 13 residues. The germline gives CDR1 MGHRA, CDR2 YSYEKL. DNA for the CDR3: TGCGCCAGCAGCCAAGGAGAGGCCTACGAGCAGTACTTC. Translation gives CASSQGEAYEQYF.